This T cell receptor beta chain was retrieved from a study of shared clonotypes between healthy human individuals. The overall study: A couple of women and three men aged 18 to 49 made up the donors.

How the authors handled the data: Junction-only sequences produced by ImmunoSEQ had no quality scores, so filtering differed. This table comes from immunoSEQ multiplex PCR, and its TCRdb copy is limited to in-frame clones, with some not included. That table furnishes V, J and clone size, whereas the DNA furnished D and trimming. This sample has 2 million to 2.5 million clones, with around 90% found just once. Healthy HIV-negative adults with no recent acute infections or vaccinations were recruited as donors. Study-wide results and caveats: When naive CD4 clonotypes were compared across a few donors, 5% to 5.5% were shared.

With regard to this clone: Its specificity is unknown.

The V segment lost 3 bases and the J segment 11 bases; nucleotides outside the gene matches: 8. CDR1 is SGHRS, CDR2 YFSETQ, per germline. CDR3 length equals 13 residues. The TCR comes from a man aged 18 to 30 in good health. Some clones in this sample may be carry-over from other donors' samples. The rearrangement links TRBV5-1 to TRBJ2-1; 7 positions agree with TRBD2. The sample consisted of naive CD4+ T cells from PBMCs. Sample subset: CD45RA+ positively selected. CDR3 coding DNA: TGCGCCAGCAGCTCCGGGGAGGGCGATCAGCAGTTCTTC. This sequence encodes CASSSGEGDQQFF. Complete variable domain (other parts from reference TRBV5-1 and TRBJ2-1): KAGVTQTPRYLIKTRGQQVTLSCSPISGHRSVSWYQQTPGQGLQFLFEYFSETQRNKGNFPGRFSGRQFSNSRSEMNVSTLELGDSALYLCASSSGEGDQQFFGPGTRLTVL.